Here is one T cell receptor beta chain with its context. The data originate from a study of blood T cell repertoires in COVID-19. For the study at large: Whether acute or convalescent, the COVID-19 samples came from the United States, Italy and Spain. T cells, B-cell-depleted T cells, or PBMCs supplied cDNA or gDNA.

V was pared by 0 bases and J by 6 bases, with 12 bases between. CDR1 and CDR2 from the germline V gene are LGHNA and YSLEER. CDR3 length: 15 amino acids. Authors' analysis steps: Reference gene primer amplification gave nucleated cell count estimates. The table came from immunoSEQ multiplex PCR; TCRdb's copy has only in-frame clones and leaves some out. V and J calls and clone size are as listed in that table; D and trimming were resolved from the DNA. The sample includes around 620,000 clones, more than 80% seen only once; the top ten take roughly 0.25%. This clonotype was sampled from a woman aged 18-30 years with acute or convalescent COVID-19. Specimen: peripheral blood. The V and J genes are TRBV4-3 and TRBJ1-3; D gene uncertain. The CDR3 nucleotides are TGCGCCAGCAGCCAAGATGGGCCTCCCGAAAACACCATATATTTT. Protein sequence: CASSQDGPPENTIYF.